A selection of T cell receptor beta chains follows, all from one sample in a study of blood T cell repertoires in COVID-19. The data were produced by immunoSEQ multiplex PCR, yet TCRdb's version contains in-frame clones alone and is incomplete. The table has about 90,000 clones, 80% seen once. Sequencing was done on a sample of peripheral blood. Receptor source: a woman aged 70-85 years with acute or convalescent COVID-19. Both conserved end residues are part of each CDR3. The D gene is left open where the match is weak. Size tells how often a clone was seen (once, few, many) or the class of an expanded clone, and some rows leave it out.

cdr3_length j_call d_call clone_size v_call cdr3_aa cdr3_nt
14 TRBJ2-3 TRBD1 few TRBV6-5 CASSQQGPPDTQYF TGTGCCAGCAGCCAACAGGGGCCCCCAGATACGCAGTATTTT
14 TRBJ2-7 TRBD1 - TRBV7-8 CASSHRGQGYEQYF TGTGCCAGCAGCCACCGAGGACAGGGCTACGAGCAGTACTTC
16 TRBJ2-3 TRBD2 few TRBV5-1 CASSPPSGGGLDTQYF TGCGCCAGCAGCCCCCCTAGCGGGGGGGGACTGGATACGCAGTATTTT
11 TRBJ1-2 - - TRBV20-1 CSAPRDYGYTF TGCAGTGCCCCCCGGGACTATGGCTACACCTTC
15 TRBJ2-1 TRBD1 - TRBV6-5 CASSSVWDSVHEQFF TGTGCCAGCAGTTCGGTGTGGGACAGTGTCCATGAGCAGTTCTTC
13 TRBJ1-6 TRBD1 - TRBV30 CAWSARGESPLHF TGTGCCTGGAGTGCCAGGGGGGAATCACCCCTCCACTTT
14 TRBJ1-1 - once TRBV19 CASRTGNMNTEAFF TGTGCCAGCCGAACGGGAAACATGAACACTGAAGCTTTCTTT
16 TRBJ2-1 TRBD2 few TRBV24-1 CATSDWTSGPGREQFF TGTGCCACCAGTGATTGGACTAGCGGGCCCGGTCGGGAGCAGTTCTTC
14 TRBJ2-5 TRBD2 few TRBV3-1/TRBV3-2 CASIPAGSQETQYF TGTGCCAGCATCCCAGCGGGAAGTCAAGAGACCCAGTACTTC
16 TRBJ2-1 TRBD2 - TRBV4-2 CASSQDSGGASNEQFF TGTGCCAGCAGCCAAGATTCCGGGGGGGCCTCTAATGAGCAGTTCTTC
15 TRBJ1-2 TRBD1 - TRBV19 CASSRDRSTNYGYTF TGTGCCAGTAGTAGGGACAGGTCGACTAACTATGGCTACACCTTC
13 TRBJ2-5 TRBD2 once TRBV7-3 CASSPGGQETQYF TGTGCCAGCAGCCCGGGGGGGCAAGAGACCCAGTACTTC
13 TRBJ2-3 - - TRBV24-1 CATSEPGRDTQYF TGTGCCACCAGTGAGCCAGGGCGAGATACGCAGTATTTT
13 TRBJ1-6 - - TRBV29-1 CSARLSSNSPLHF TGCAGCGCCCGTTTGTCTTCTAATTCACCCCTCCACTTT
16 TRBJ1-5 - - TRBV4-1 CASSQVMTGIGQPQHF TGCGCCAGCAGCCAGGTTATGACGGGAATAGGACAGCCCCAGCATTTT
15 TRBJ1-3 - - TRBV30 CAWRGRQASGNTIYF TGTGCCTGGAGGGGTCGACAAGCCTCTGGAAACACCATATATTTT
14 TRBJ2-4 TRBD1 once TRBV5-1 CASSTGTGKNIQYF TGCGCCAGCAGCACCGGGACAGGGAAAAACATTCAGTACTTC
15 TRBJ2-3 TRBD2 few TRBV2 CASSQTSGGTDTQYF TGTGCCAGCAGCCAGACTAGCGGGGGCACAGATACGCAGTATTTT
14 TRBJ2-1 TRBD2 - TRBV18 CASSPVGGGNEQFF TGTGCCAGCTCACCTGTGGGGGGGGGCAATGAGCAGTTCTTC
15 TRBJ2-7 TRBD1 - TRBV6-1 CASSEAWTGWGEQYF TGTGCCAGCAGTGAAGCTTGGACAGGGTGGGGCGAGCAGTACTTC
13 TRBJ2-1 - - TRBV29-1 CSIMGQGYNEQFF TGCAGCATCATGGGACAAGGTTACAATGAGCAGTTCTTC
14 TRBJ1-1 TRBD1 - TRBV19 CASSSSQGGTEAFF TGTGCCAGTAGTAGCTCACAGGGGGGCACTGAAGCTTTCTTT
15 TRBJ1-6 TRBD1 - TRBV27 CASSLGTGGNSPLHF TGTGCCAGCAGTTTGGGGACAGGGGGCAATTCACCCCTCCACTTT
12 TRBJ2-3 - - TRBV2 CASREFTDTQYF TGTGCCAGCAGGGAGTTCACAGATACGCAGTATTTT
11 TRBJ2-7 - - TRBV6-1 CASSEALRLYF TGTGCCAGCAGTGAAGCACTCAGGCTGTACTTC
15 TRBJ1-3 TRBD1 - TRBV7-2 CASSSTGGGGNTIYF TGTGCCAGCAGCTCGACAGGGGGCGGTGGAAACACCATATATTTT
13 TRBJ1-1 - few TRBV9 CASSVAFGSEAFF TGTGCCAGCAGCGTAGCATTTGGGAGTGAAGCTTTCTTT
16 TRBJ2-3 TRBD1 once TRBV5-1 CASSLGGQGSTDTQYF TGCGCCAGCAGCTTGGGCGGACAGGGAAGCACAGATACGCAGTATTTT
15 TRBJ2-5 TRBD1 - TRBV5-1 CASSSGQGFQETQYF TGCGCCAGCAGCTCAGGACAGGGGTTTCAAGAGACCCAGTACTTC
16 TRBJ1-5 TRBD1 few TRBV7-9 CASSPGQVDDNQPQHF TGTGCCAGCAGCCCAGGACAGGTAGATGACAATCAGCCCCAGCATTTT
13 TRBJ2-1 - many TRBV5-1 CASKTRGINEQFF TGCGCCAGCAAAACCCGAGGAATCAATGAGCAGTTCTTC
14 TRBJ1-6 - - TRBV18 CASSLNENNSPLHF TGTGCCAGCTCACTAAACGAGAATAATTCACCCCTCCACTTT
14 TRBJ1-6 TRBD1 few TRBV3-1/TRBV3-2 CASSPTGLASPLHF TGTGCCAGCAGCCCGACAGGGCTGGCGTCACCCCTCCACTTT
13 TRBJ2-2 TRBD1 - TRBV12-3/TRBV12-4 CASKDRGTGELFF TGTGCCAGCAAGGACAGGGGGACCGGGGAGCTGTTTTTT
16 TRBJ2-3 TRBD2 - TRBV19 CASTRGAGGSTDTQYF TGTGCCAGTACCAGGGGCGCGGGGGGTAGCACAGATACGCAGTATTTT
14 TRBJ1-2 TRBD1 - TRBV3-1/TRBV3-2 CASSQRTGESGYTF TGTGCCAGCAGCCAAAGGACAGGGGAAAGTGGCTACACCTTC